These 23 T cell receptor beta chains were sequenced from one sample in a study of control samples from healthy donors and cancer patients. Profiling relied on immunoSEQ multiplex PCR, and the TCRdb table lists in-frame clones only, not all of them. The sample has more than 45,000 clones, over 90% seen once. The material sequenced was PBMCs. The receptor source for this set is a woman aged 50 to 60 with head and neck cancer.

The chain carries TRBV6-1 and TRBJ1-2, with 7 bases that match TRBD1. The CDR3 has 14 amino acids. Per the germline V gene, CDR1 is MNHNS and CDR2 is SASEGT. V was pared by 2 bases and J by 4 bases, with 4 bases of the junction left unmatched. The CDR3 DNA reads TGTGCCAGCAGTGAAAATCCAGGGGGCTATGGCTACACCTTC. Translated, it gives CASSENPGGYGYTF.

V gene TRBV5-6 combines with J gene TRBJ2-2; either TRBD1 or TRBD2 may supply D (5 bases each). In germline, CDR1 is SGHDT, CDR2 YYEEEE. V lost 4 bases, J lost 5 bases, and 9 bases lay in between. CDR3 length equals 13 residues. The CDR3 DNA follows: TGTGCCAGCAGCGGGGACCCGACCGGGGAGCTGTTTTTT. It is translated as CASSGDPTGELFF.

The chain couples TRBV5-1 to TRBJ2-7; maybe TRBD1 (6 bases). V dropped 2 bases and J dropped 4 bases, with 10 bases sitting between them. This CDR3 region has 13 residues. Germline V gives CDR1 SGHRS, CDR2 YFSETQ. The CDR3, as DNA: TGCGCCAGCAGCTTATTACAGGGATACGAGCAGTACTTC. It translates to CASSLLQGYEQYF.

The rearrangement links TRBV7-2 to TRBJ2-3; the D is unclear. The CDR3 extends over 15 amino acids. Germline V lookup: CDR1 SGHTA, CDR2 FQGNSA. Trimming pared 6 bases from V and 2 bases from J, leaving 15 bases between. CDR3 residues: CASRSPRADTDTQYF. CDR3 DNA sequence: TGTGCCAGCAGGTCCCCTCGTGCCGACACAGATACGCAGTATTTT. Full variable domain (remainder filled in from reference TRBV7-2 and TRBJ2-3): GAGVSQSPSNKVTEKGKDVELRCDPISGHTALYWYRQSLGQGLEFLIYFQGNSAPDKSGLPSDRFSAERTGGSVSTLTIQRTQQEDSAVYLCASRSPRADTDTQYFGPGTRLTVL.

V usage is TRBV2 and J usage is TRBJ2-3; 14 bases agree with TRBD2. Trimming took 3 bases from V and 7 from J; bases not matched to a gene: 12. Germline-derived CDR1 and CDR2 are SNHLY and FYNNEI. The CDR3 has 18 amino acids. For the CDR3, the DNA is TGTGCCAGCAGTGAGAGGACTAGCGGGGGGCCATTAGAGAATACGCAGTATTTT. Translation gives CASSERTSGGPLENTQYF. Full variable domain (outside the CDR3, taken from reference TRBV2 and TRBJ2-3): EPEVTQTPSHQVTQMGQEVILRCVPISNHLYFYWYRQILGQKVEFLVSFYNNEISEKSEIFDDQFSVERPDGSNFTLKIRSTKLEDSAMYFCASSERTSGGPLENTQYFGPGTRLTVL.

The chain combines TRBV7-6 with TRBJ2-7; TRBD1 aligns across 12 bases. Trimming removed 5 bases from V and 9 bases from J; junction bases left unmatched: 8. Germline lookup yields CDR1 SGHVS and CDR2 FNYEAQ. CDR3 size: 14 residues. The CDR3 bases are TGTGCCAGCAGCACGGGACAGGGGGCCTTCGGGCAGTACTTC. Protein product: CASSTGQGAFGQYF. Filled out from reference TRBV7-6 and TRBJ2-7, the complete variable domain reads GAGVSQSPRYKVTKRGQDVALRCDPISGHVSLYWYRQALGQGPEFLTYFNYEAQQDKSGLPNDRFSAERPEGSISTLTIQRTEQRDSAMYRCASSTGQGAFGQYFGPGTRLTVT.

This clone has a handful of counts. This chain links TRBV2 with TRBJ2-1; 9 bases agree with TRBD2. CDR1 and CDR2 from the germline V gene are SNHLY and FYNNEI. The CDR3 totals 13 residues. Trimming removed 7 bases from V and 5 bases from J; junction bases left unmatched: 3. In nucleotides, the CDR3 is TGTGCCAGCACTAGCGGGATAAACAATGAGCAGTTCTTC. This sequence encodes CASTSGINNEQFF.

The V gene is TRBV28, the J gene TRBJ1-1; the D gene is possibly TRBD1 (5 bases). The germline V gene has CDR1 MDHEN and CDR2 SYDVKM. The CDR3 runs 15 residues. Trimming left V 4 bases short and J 1 base short, with 13 bases between. In DNA, the CDR3 is TGTGCCAGCAGTTCTCAGCAGGGCAAGAACACTGAAGCTTTCTTT. Amino acid sequence: CASSSQQGKNTEAFF.

The chain employs TRBV2 and TRBJ2-5; D may be TRBD1 (6 bases). Germline values: CDR1 SNHLY, CDR2 FYNNEI. Between the trimmed V and J ends, which lost 3 bases and 2 bases, there was a span of 7 bases. CDR3 length: 13 amino acids. The CDR3, as DNA: TGTGCCAGCAGTGACAGGGGACAAGAGACCCAGTACTTC. Its protein product is CASSDRGQETQYF.

The chain employs TRBV27 and TRBJ2-5; D tentatively fits TRBD1 or TRBD2 (5 bases each). From germline, CDR1 is MNHEY and CDR2 SMNVEV (reference sequence). The length of the CDR3 is 16 residues. The V end lost 4 bases, the J end lost 2 bases, and 17 bases lay between the germline ends. The CDR3 reads CASSSSRGWEQETQYF. In nucleotides, the CDR3 is TGTGCCAGCAGTTCCTCTCGGGGCTGGGAACAAGAGACCCAGTACTTC.

The chain has TRBV27 and TRBJ2-7, with D possibly TRBD1 on 5 matching bases. CDR3 length: 14 amino acids. Germline V lookup: CDR1 MNHEY, CDR2 SMNVEV (reference sequence). The V end lost 3 bases, the J end lost 7 bases, and 16 bases lay between the germline ends. The CDR3 loop is CASSFRQGPWEQYF. DNA for the CDR3: TGTGCCAGCAGTTTTAGGCAGGGCCCGTGGGAGCAGTACTTC.

This clone showed up just once. The chain couples TRBV9 to TRBJ1-2; D might be TRBD1 (5 bases). V was pared by 4 bases and J by 4 bases, with 14 bases between. The CDR3 spans 14 residues. CDR1 is SGDLS, CDR2 YYNGEE, per germline. DNA for the CDR3: TGTGCCAGCAGCCCTTATCAGGGCGGCTATGGCTACACCTTC. Protein: CASSPYQGGYGYTF. The whole variable domain, filled in from reference TRBV9 and TRBJ1-2, reads DSGVTQTPKHLITATGQRVTLRCSPRSGDLSVYWYQQSLDQGLQFLIQYYNGEERAKGNILERFSAQQFPDLHSELNLSSLELGDSALYFCASSPYQGGYGYTFGSGTRLTVV.

V usage is TRBV3-1 (or the pseudogene TRBV3-2) and J usage is TRBJ2-7; D unresolved. The ends were cut back, 3 bases at V and 2 bases at J, with 14 bases in the middle. This CDR3 has 15 amino acids. Per germline, CDR1 LGHDT and CDR2 YNNKEL (reference sequence). CDR3 coding DNA: TGTGCCAGCAGCCAGGAAGCCTTTCCCACCTACGAGCAGTACTTC. It codes for CASSQEAFPTYEQYF.

This clone was recorded only once. This chain joins TRBV4-3 and TRBJ2-7; 8 nucleotides match TRBD2. Germline trimming cut 0 bases from V and 3 bases from J; bases unmatched to any gene: 7. The CDR3 contains 16 residues. Germline V gene lookup returns CDR1 LGHNA and CDR2 YSLEER. CDR3 protein: CASSQDTSGSFYEQYF. The CDR3 nucleotides read TGCGCCAGCAGCCAAGACACTAGCGGATCCTTCTACGAGCAGTACTTC.

V and J are TRBV20-1 and TRBJ1-1; the D is unclear. V lost 5 bases to trimming and J lost 2 bases, with 6 bases between them. The CDR3 spans 11 residues. Germline CDR1 and CDR2: DFQATT and SNEGSKA (reference sequence). CDR3 sequence (DNA): TGCAGTGCTGAGTTAAACACTGAAGCTTTCTTT. Translated: CSAELNTEAFF.

J is TRBJ2-5 and V is TRBV29-1, with a weak D call TRBD1 (5 bases). V lost 1 base to trimming and J lost 4 bases, with 13 bases between them. The CDR3 loop spans 14 amino acids. The germline V gene has CDR1 SQVTM and CDR2 ANQGSEA. The CDR3 DNA reads as TGCAGCGTTGAAGCAGGGTTGGGGCTAGAGACCCAGTACTTC. It codes for CSVEAGLGLETQYF.

This clone showed up just once. The chain carries TRBV27 and TRBJ2-1; D is possibly TRBD1 (5 bases). V lost 2 bases and J 2 bases, leaving 22 bases between the germline ends. Per the germline V gene, CDR1 is MNHEY and CDR2 is SMNVEV (reference sequence). There are 19 residues in the CDR3. The CDR3 region is CASSLLPPYRTSTYNEQFF. The DNA for the CDR3 is TGTGCCAGCAGTTTACTCCCGCCATACAGGACGTCAACCTACAATGAGCAGTTCTTC.

The V gene is TRBV9, the J gene TRBJ1-3, with D perhaps matching TRBD1 (5 bases). Trimming took 4 bases from V and 0 from J, leaving 20 bases between them. The CDR3 spans 18 residues. The germline gives CDR1 SGDLS, CDR2 YYNGEE. CDR3 in DNA: TGTGCCAGCAGCCCCAGGAGGGGTCGGGTTCTCTCTGGAAACACCATATATTTT. It is translated as CASSPRRGRVLSGNTIYF. The entire variable domain, with the rest obtained from reference TRBV9 and TRBJ1-3, is as follows: DSGVTQTPKHLITATGQRVTLRCSPRSGDLSVYWYQQSLDQGLQFLIQYYNGEERAKGNILERFSAQQFPDLHSELNLSSLELGDSALYFCASSPRRGRVLSGNTIYFGEGSWLTVV.

The gene calls are TRBV19 and TRBJ2-2; D not certain. There are 16 residues in the CDR3. Germline CDR1 is LNHDA and CDR2 is SQIVND (reference sequence). The ends were cut back, 3 bases at V and 0 bases at J, with 11 bases in the middle. CDR3 residues: CASSIGDPTNTGELFF. CDR3 DNA sequence: TGTGCCAGTAGTATCGGAGATCCTACGAACACCGGGGAGCTGTTTTTT.

The V call is TRBV10-1, the J call TRBJ2-1; D ambiguous. Germline V gene lookup returns CDR1 WNHNN and CDR2 SYGVQD (reference sequence). V shed 6 bases and J shed 10 bases, with 7 bases lying between them. This CDR3 is built from 10 residues. The CDR3 loop reads CASRAREQFF. The CDR3, as DNA: TGCGCCAGCAGGGCGCGAGAGCAGTTCTTC.

The sample holds a few counts of this clone. The V gene is TRBV11-3, the J gene TRBJ2-3; 16 bases are a match to TRBD2. CDR1 is SGHNT, CDR2 YENEEA, per germline. The V gene end was trimmed by 5 bases and the J gene end by 4 bases; junction bases not matched to a gene: 3. The CDR3 loop spans 16 amino acids. CDR3 sequence reads: CASSPGTSGRADTQYF. CDR3 nucleotide sequence: TGTGCCAGCAGCCCCGGGACTAGCGGGAGGGCAGATACGCAGTATTTT.

The chain carries TRBV19 and TRBJ1-2; D gene uncertain. V shed 2 bases and J shed 4 bases, with 17 bases lying between them. Germline CDR1 is LNHDA and CDR2 is SQIVND (reference sequence). This CDR3 is built from 16 residues. CDR3 in DNA: TGTGCCAGTAGTATAAGGGCTGATGCAGACGCCTATGGCTACACCTTC. Translated: CASSIRADADAYGYTF.

With respect to this clone: With only one base between it and a far larger clone, this is likely a read error. At the DNA level, this CDR3 is encoded by other sequences in the same sample as well. This chain uses TRBV29-1 with TRBJ2-2; tentatively, D is TRBD2 (7 bases). Germline CDR1 SQVTM, CDR2 ANQGSEA. V lost 1 base to trimming and J lost 6 bases, with 9 bases between them. The CDR3 sequence is 13 residues long. The CDR3 region is CSVEAGGPGELFF. The CDR3 DNA reads as TGCAGCGTTGAAGCGGGGGGCCCCGGGGAGCTGTTTTTT.